A single sample gave rise to the 5 T cell receptor beta chains below, sequenced in a study of CD8+ T cells in alopecia areata. The treatment is: oral pan-JAK inhibitor, 5-10 mg twice daily. The authors extracted RNA and reverse transcribed it into cDNA as the sequencing template. The protocol was immunoSEQ multiplex PCR, while the TCRdb copy is restricted to in-frame clones and leaves out a portion. Here the sample spans about 160,000 clones, roughly 65% being singletons. The specimen comprised CD4+ T cells sorted from blood, sampled at week 4, from a patient treated with tofacitinib. These receptors were taken from a human donor with alopecia areata.

This clone was picked up a small number of times. The V and J genes are TRBV29-1 and TRBJ2-7, with D possibly matching TRBD1 (6 bases). The CDR3 has 13 amino acids. CDR1 and CDR2 from the germline V gene are SQVTM and ANQGSEA. The germline V and J ends were trimmed by 7 bases and 3 bases, with 16 bases remaining between them. The CDR3 nucleotides are TGCAGCGCCTGGGGGCAGGCAGGCTACGAGCAGTACTTC. Amino acid sequence: CSAWGQAGYEQYF.

The V and J genes are TRBV9 and TRBJ1-2; 7 bases align to TRBD1. V lost 5 bases and J lost 4; bases outside the gene matches: 5. The CDR3 totals 13 residues. CDR1 is SGDLS and CDR2 is YYNGEE in the germline V gene. The CDR3: CASSTSGGYGYTF. CDR3 bases: TGTGCCAGCAGTACGTCAGGGGGCTATGGCTACACCTTC. The whole variable domain, filled in from reference TRBV9 and TRBJ1-2, reads DSGVTQTPKHLITATGQRVTLRCSPRSGDLSVYWYQQSLDQGLQFLIQYYNGEERAKGNILERFSAQQFPDLHSELNLSSLELGDSALYFCASSTSGGYGYTFGSGTRLTVV.

A word on this clone: The identical CDR3 is also encoded by other nucleotide sequences in the sample. The rearrangement joins TRBV29-1 to TRBJ2-5; 9 positions agree with TRBD2. V gave up 6 bases and J gave up 3 bases; unmatched junction bases: 2. There are 12 residues in the CDR3. CDR1 is SQVTM, CDR2 ANQGSEA, per germline. Here the CDR3 DNA reads TGCAGCGTCTCTAGCGGGGAAGAGACCCAGTACTTC. The encoded protein is CSVSSGEETQYF.

The chain links TRBV30 to TRBJ1-5; D remains ambiguous. Germline V gene sequence: CDR1 GTSNPN, CDR2 SVGIG (reference sequence). V lost 4 bases to trimming and J lost 0 bases, with 7 bases between them. The CDR3 is 13 residues long. The CDR3 region has the DNA TGTGCCTGGACAGGTGATAGCAATCAGCCCCAGCATTTT. Translation gives CAWTGDSNQPQHF.

This chain links TRBV27 with TRBJ2-3; no clear D. The V and J ends lost 3 bases and 7 bases respectively, with 8 bases between them. Germline lookup yields CDR1 MNHEY and CDR2 SMNVEV (reference sequence). CDR3 length: 12 amino acids. The CDR3 bases are TGTGCCAGCAGTTTCCCAGGAAATACGCAGTATTTT. Translating it yields CASSFPGNTQYF.